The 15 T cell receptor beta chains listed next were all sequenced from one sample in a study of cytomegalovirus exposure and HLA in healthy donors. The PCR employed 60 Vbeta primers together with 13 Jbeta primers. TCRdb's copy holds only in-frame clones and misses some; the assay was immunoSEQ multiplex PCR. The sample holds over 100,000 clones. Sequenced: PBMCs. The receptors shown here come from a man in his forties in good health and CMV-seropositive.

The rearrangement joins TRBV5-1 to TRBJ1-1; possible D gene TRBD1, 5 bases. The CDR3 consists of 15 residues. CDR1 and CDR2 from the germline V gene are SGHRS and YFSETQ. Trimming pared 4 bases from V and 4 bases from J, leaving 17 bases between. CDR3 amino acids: CASSAGLGAVTEAFF. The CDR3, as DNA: TGCGCCAGCAGCGCGGGACTAGGGGCGGTCACTGAAGCTTTCTTT.

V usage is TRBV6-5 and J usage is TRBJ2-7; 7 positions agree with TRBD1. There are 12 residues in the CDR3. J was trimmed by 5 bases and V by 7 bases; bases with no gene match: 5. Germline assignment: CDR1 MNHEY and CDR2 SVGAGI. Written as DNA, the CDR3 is TGTGCCAGCACGACAGGGAGTAACGAGCAGTACTTC. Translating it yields CASTTGSNEQYF.

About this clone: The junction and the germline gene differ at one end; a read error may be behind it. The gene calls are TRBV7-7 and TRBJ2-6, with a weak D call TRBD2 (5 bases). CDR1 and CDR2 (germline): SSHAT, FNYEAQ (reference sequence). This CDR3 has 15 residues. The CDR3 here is CASSTGLSGANVLTF. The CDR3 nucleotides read TGTGCTAGCAGCACCGGACTTTCTGGGGCCAACGTCCTGACTTTC.

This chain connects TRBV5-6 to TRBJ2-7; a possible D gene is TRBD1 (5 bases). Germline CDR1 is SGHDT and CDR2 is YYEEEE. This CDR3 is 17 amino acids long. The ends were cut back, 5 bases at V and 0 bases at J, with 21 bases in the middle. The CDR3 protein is CASSSIPGARSSYEQYF. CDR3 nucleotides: TGTGCCAGCAGTTCAATTCCTGGGGCCAGGAGCTCCTACGAGCAGTACTTC.

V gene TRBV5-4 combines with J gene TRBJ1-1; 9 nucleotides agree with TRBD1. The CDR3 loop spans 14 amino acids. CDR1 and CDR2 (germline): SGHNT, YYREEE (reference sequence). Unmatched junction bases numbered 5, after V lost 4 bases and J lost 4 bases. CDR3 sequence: CASSPTGGVTEAFF. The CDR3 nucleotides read TGTGCCAGCAGCCCGACAGGGGGAGTCACTGAAGCTTTCTTT.

The CDR3 reads CASKQGALETGELFF. As DNA, the CDR3 is TGTGCCAGCAAACAGGGGGCGCTGGAGACCGGGGAGCTGTTTTTT. The chain links TRBV27 to TRBJ2-2; TRBD1 aligns across 9 bases. J lost 5 bases, V lost 7 bases, and 8 bases had no gene match. Germline lookup yields CDR1 MNHEY and CDR2 SMNVEV (reference sequence). The CDR3 is 15 residues long.

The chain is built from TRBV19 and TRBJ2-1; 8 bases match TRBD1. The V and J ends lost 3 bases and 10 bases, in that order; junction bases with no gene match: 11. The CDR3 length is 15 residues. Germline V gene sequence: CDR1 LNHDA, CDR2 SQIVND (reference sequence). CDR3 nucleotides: TGTGCCAGTAGTATCTTAGGGCAGGGGGCTAGCGAGCAGTTCTTC. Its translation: CASSILGQGASEQFF.

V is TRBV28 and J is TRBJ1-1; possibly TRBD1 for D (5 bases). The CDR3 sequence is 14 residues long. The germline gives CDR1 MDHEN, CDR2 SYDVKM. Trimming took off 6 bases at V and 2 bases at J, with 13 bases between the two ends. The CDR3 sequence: CASSSGGVNTEAFF. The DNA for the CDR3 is TGTGCCAGCAGCTCGGGGGGGGTAAACACTGAAGCTTTCTTT.

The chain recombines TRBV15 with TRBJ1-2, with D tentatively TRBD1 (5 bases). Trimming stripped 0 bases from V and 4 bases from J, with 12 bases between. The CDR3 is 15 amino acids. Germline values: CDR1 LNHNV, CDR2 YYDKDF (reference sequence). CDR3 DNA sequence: TGTGCCACCAGCAGAGATGGGGCCCAGTTCTATGGCTACACCTTC. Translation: CATSRDGAQFYGYTF.

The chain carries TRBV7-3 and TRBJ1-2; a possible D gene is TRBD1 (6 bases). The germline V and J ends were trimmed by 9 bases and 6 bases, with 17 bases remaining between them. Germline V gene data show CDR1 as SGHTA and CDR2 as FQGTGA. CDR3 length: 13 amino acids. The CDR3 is CASWGLSSNGYTF. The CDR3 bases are TGTGCCAGTTGGGGGCTTTCTTCGAATGGCTACACCTTC.

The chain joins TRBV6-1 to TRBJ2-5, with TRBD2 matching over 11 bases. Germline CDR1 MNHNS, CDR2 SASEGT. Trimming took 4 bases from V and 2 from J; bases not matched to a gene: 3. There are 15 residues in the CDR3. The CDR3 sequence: CASSVLAGAQETQYF. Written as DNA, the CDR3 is TGTGCCAGCAGTGTACTAGCGGGGGCACAAGAGACCCAGTACTTC.

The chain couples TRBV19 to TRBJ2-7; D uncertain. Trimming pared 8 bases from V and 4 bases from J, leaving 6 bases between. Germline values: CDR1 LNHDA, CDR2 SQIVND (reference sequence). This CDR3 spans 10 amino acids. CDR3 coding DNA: TGTGCCAGTGGCAATTACGAGCAGTACTTC. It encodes CASGNYEQYF.

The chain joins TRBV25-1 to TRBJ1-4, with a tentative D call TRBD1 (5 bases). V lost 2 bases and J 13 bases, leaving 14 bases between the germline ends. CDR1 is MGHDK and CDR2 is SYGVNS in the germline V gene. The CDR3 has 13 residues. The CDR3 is CASSELGYGGLFF. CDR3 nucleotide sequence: TGTGCCAGCAGTGAACTAGGGTACGGGGGACTGTTTTTT.

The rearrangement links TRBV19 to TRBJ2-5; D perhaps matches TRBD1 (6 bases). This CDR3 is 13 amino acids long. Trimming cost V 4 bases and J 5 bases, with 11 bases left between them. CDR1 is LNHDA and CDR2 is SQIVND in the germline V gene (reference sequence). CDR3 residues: CASSTQGWETQYF. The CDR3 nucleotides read TGTGCCAGTAGTACCCAGGGGTGGGAGACCCAGTACTTC.

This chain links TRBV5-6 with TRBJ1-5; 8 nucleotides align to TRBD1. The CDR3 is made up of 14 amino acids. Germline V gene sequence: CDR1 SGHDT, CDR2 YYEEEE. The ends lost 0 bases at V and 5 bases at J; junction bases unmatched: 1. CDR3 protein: CASSLEQGDQPQHF. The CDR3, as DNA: TGTGCCAGCAGCTTGGAACAGGGGGATCAGCCCCAGCATTTT.